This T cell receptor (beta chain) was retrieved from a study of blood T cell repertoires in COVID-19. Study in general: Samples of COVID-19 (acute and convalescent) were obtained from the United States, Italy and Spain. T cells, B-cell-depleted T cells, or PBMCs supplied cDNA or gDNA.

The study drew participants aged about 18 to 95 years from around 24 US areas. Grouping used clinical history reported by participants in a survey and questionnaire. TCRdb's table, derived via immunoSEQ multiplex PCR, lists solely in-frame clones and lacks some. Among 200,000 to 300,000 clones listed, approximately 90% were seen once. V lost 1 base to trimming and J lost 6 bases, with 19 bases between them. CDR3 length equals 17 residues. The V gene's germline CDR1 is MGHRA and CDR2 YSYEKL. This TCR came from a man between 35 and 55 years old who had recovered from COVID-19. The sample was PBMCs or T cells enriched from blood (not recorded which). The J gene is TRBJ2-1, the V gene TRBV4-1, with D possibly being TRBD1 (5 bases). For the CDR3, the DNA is TGCGCCAGCAGCCAAGTAGTAGAGGTTAAGGGGTCCAATGAGCAGTTCTTC. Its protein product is CASSQVVEVKGSNEQFF.